This T cell receptor (beta chain) derives from a study of blood T cell repertoires in COVID-19. Assay: immunoSEQ multiplex PCR; the TCRdb copy retains only in-frame clones and omits some. The sample shows almost 70,000 clones, about four fifths of them seen only once. V was pared by 4 bases and J by 4 bases, with 11 bases between. The CDR3 is 13 amino acids. The V gene's germline CDR1 is MDHEN and CDR2 SYDVKM. The gene calls are TRBV28 and TRBJ2-7; perhaps TRBD2 as D (6 bases). The sequence was obtained from a human donor in a cohort sampled during active COVID-19. Sequences were obtained from peripheral blood. The CDR3 region has the DNA TGTGCCAGCAGTTCGGCGGGACTGTACGAGCAGTACTTC. It translates to CASSSAGLYEQYF. The full variable domain, with the rest looked up from reference TRBV28 and TRBJ2-7, is DVKVTQSSRYLVKRTGEKVFLECVQDMDHENMFWYRQDPGLGLRLIYFSYDVKMKEKGDIPEGYSVSREKKERFSLILESASTNQTSMYLCASSSAGLYEQYFGPGTRLTVT.